This TCR beta chain derives from a study of beta chain features in type 1 diabetes. Study information: When patients were set against healthy donors, age, gender and cell yields were similar. Study findings and constraints: Type 1 diabetes patients had fewer VDJ junction insertions and more deletions.

Reverse transcription of all isolated RNA meant that expressed TCRB transcripts were sequenced. Clones were sequenced by immunoSEQ multiplex PCR, and TCRdb holds only the in-frame ones, with some missing. Altogether roughly 230,000 clones are present, 7.5% to 10% being singletons, with the ten largest covering under 0.035%. This clone was detected only a few times. Its specificity is unknown. The ends lost 1 base at V and 7 bases at J; junction bases unmatched: 7. There are 14 residues in the CDR3. Per the germline V gene, CDR1 is GTSNPN and CDR2 is SVGIG (reference sequence). The source material was naive CD4+ T cells from blood. This rearrangement joins TRBV30 to TRBJ1-5; 7 positions match TRBD1. The sequence was collected from a woman younger than 35 in good health. The CDR3 is CAWSGRGQWQPQHF. The CDR3 DNA reads TGTGCCTGGAGTGGAAGGGGGCAGTGGCAGCCCCAGCATTTT.